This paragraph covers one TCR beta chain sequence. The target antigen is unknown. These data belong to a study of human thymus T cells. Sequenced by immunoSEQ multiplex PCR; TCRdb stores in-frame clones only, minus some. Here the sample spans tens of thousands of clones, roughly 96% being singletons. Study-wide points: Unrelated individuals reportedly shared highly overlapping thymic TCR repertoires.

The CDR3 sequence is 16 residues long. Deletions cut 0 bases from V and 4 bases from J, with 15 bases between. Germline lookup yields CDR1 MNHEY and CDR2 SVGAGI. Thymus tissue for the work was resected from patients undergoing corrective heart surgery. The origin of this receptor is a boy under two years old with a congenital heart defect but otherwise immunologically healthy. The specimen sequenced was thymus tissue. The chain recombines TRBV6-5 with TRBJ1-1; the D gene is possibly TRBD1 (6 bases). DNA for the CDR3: TGTGCCAGCAGTTACTCGGGGGCTAGCTGGGGCACTGAAGCTTTCTTT. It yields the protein CASSYSGASWGTEAFF.